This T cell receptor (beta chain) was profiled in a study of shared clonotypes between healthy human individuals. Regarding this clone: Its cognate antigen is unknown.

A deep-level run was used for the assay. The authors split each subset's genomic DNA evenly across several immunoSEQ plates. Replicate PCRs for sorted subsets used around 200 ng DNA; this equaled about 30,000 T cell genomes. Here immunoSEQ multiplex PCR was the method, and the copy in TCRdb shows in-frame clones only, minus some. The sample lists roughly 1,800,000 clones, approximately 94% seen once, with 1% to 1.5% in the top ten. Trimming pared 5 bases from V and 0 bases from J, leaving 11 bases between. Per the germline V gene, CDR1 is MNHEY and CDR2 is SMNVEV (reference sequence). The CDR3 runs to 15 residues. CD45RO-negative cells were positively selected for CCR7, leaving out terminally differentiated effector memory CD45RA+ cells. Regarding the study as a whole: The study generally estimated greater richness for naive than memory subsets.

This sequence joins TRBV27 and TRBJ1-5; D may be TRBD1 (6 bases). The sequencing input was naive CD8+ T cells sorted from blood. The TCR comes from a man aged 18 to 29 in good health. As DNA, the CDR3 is TGTGCCAGCAGTCCAGGGACACTTAGCAATCAGCCCCAGCATTTT. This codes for CASSPGTLSNQPQHF.